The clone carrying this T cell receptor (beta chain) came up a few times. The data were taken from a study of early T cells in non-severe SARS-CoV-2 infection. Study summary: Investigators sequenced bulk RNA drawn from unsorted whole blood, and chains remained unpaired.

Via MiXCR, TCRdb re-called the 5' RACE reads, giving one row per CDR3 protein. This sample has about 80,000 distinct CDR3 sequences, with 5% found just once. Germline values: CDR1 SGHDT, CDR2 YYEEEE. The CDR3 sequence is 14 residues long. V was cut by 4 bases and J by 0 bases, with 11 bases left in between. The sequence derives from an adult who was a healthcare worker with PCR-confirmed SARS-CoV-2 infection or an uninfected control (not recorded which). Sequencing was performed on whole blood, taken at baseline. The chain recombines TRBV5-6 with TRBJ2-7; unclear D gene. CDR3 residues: CASSPNGFSYEQYF. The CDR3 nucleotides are TGTGCCAGCAGCCCAAATGGATTCTCCTACGAGCAGTACTTC.